The present T cell receptor beta chain was sequenced within a study of blood T cell repertoires in COVID-19. Patients in Seattle were enrolled during active infection, then followed longitudinally. V lost 8 bases and J lost 5; bases outside the gene matches: 6. From germline, CDR1 is WNHNN and CDR2 SYGVQD (reference sequence). The CDR3 has 13 amino acids. Measured with immunoSEQ multiplex PCR; TCRdb has only the in-frame clones, and not every one. The sample has about 370,000 clones; around 90% are singletons. The TCR originated in a woman younger than 45 with COVID-19, enrolled during active disease. The rearrangement uses TRBV10-1 and TRBJ1-1, with 9 positions matching TRBD1. Sequenced material: peripheral blood. The CDR3 DNA sequence: TGCGCCAGCGGGACAGGGTTTGGGACTGAAGCTTTCTTT. It codes for CASGTGFGTEAFF.